The 25 T cell receptor beta chains below all came from one sample that was sequenced in a study of CXCR3-negative and CXCR3-positive naive CD8 T cells. These receptors' targets are unknown. The study, taken as a whole, reports: CXCR3-positive naive cells carried more hydrophobic TRB CDR3s than CXCR3-negative ones.

The libraries of TRB cDNA were prepared using 5' RACE with UMI labels. TCRdb processed the 5' RACE reads again and assigns one entry to each CDR3 protein, with no DNA. The repertoire table contains around 160,000 distinct CDR3 sequences. The sequenced sample consisted of naive CXCR3+ CD8+ T cells from blood. Specified subset: CD45RO-CCR7+CD27+CD95- naive CD8+ T cells expressing CXCR3 (TNR3+). Receptors originate from a human donor in good health. Some clones in this sample may be carry-over from other donors' samples.

The chain employs TRBV7-9 and TRBJ2-2; the TCRdb D gene call, TRBD2, has no DNA to confirm it. Looked up from germline, CDR1 is SEHNR and CDR2 is FQNEAQ (reference sequence). The CDR3 extends over 17 amino acids. The chain's CDR3 is CASSSSTGTSDTGELFF.

The J gene is TRBJ2-1, the V gene TRBV14; TCRdb lists TRBD2, though no DNA is available to test this call. The CDR3 has 16 residues. Germline CDR1 SGHDN, CDR2 FVKESK. The CDR3: CASSLLGAGRENEQFF.

J is TRBJ2-7 and V is TRBV27; the D gene TCRdb calls, TRBD1, cannot be checked with no DNA. Per germline, CDR1 MNHEY and CDR2 SMNVEV (reference sequence). This CDR3 is built from 14 residues. The CDR3: CASSLYEGFYEQYF.

The chain combines TRBV5-5 with TRBJ1-1. CDR3 length: 14 amino acids. Germline V gene lookup returns CDR1 SGHKS and CDR2 YYEKEE (reference sequence). This CDR3 is CASSPWGQNTEALF. Full variable domain (remainder filled in from reference TRBV5-5 and TRBJ1-1): DAGVTQSPTHLIKTRGQQVTLRCSPISGHKSVSWYQQVLGQGPQFIFQYYEKEERGRGNFPDRFSARQFPNYSSELNVNALLLGDSALYLCASSPWGQNTEALFGQGTRLTVV.

The chain couples TRBV7-9 to TRBJ1-2. CDR1 is SEHNR and CDR2 is FQNEAQ in the germline V gene (reference sequence). The CDR3 length is 13 residues. CDR3 amino acids: CASSPLGQDGYTF.

The rearrangement uses TRBV20-1 and TRBJ2-1; lacking DNA, the TRBD2 call made by TCRdb goes unchecked. Germline-derived CDR1 and CDR2 are DFQATT and SNEGSKA (reference sequence). The CDR3 length is 13 residues. The CDR3 here is CSARGLAEYEQFF.

The chain carries TRBV5-1 and TRBJ2-1; TCRdb's D call of TRBD2 is untestable without DNA. In germline, CDR1 is SGHRS, CDR2 YFSETQ. The CDR3 loop spans 13 amino acids. Here the CDR3 reads CASSLVGANEQFF. Looking up the rest from reference TRBV5-1 and TRBJ2-1 gives the full variable domain: KAGVTQTPRYLIKTRGQQVTLSCSPISGHRSVSWYQQTPGQGLQFLFEYFSETQRNKGNFPGRFSGRQFSNSRSEMNVSTLELGDSALYLCASSLVGANEQFFGPGTRLTVL.

The rearrangement links TRBV5-4 to TRBJ2-2; TCRdb names TRBD1, which stays unverified in the absence of DNA. The germline gives CDR1 SGHNT, CDR2 YYREEE (reference sequence). The CDR3 is made up of 16 amino acids. CDR3 sequence: CASSLVSDRGSGELFF.

V is TRBV9 and J is TRBJ2-1; with no DNA, the TCRdb D assignment of TRBD1 cannot be verified. There are 12 residues in the CDR3. Looked up from germline, CDR1 is SGDLS and CDR2 is YYNGEE. CDR3 amino acids: CASSADRDTSVF.

The CDR3 spells CSVLRTGDYEQYF. This chain joins TRBV29-1 and TRBJ2-7; the D call of TRBD1 rests on TCRdb alone, since no DNA is present to check it. The CDR3 runs 13 residues. Germline V lookup: CDR1 SQVTM, CDR2 ANQGSEA.

The chain combines TRBV29-1 with TRBJ2-2; TCRdb calls TRBD2, which cannot be checked without DNA. Germline V CDR1 and CDR2: SQVTM, ANQGSEA. The CDR3 is 14 amino acids. This CDR3 reads CSVTAGYDTGELSF.

The rearrangement joins TRBV7-9 to TRBJ2-7. This CDR3 region has 14 residues. Germline V gene lookup returns CDR1 SEHNR and CDR2 FQNEAQ (reference sequence). The CDR3 reads CASSLDRGVYEQYF.

The rearrangement links TRBV3-1 to TRBJ1-2; as DNA is missing, the TRBD1 call by TCRdb cannot be tested. Germline lookup yields CDR1 LGHDT and CDR2 YNNKEL (reference sequence). This CDR3 spans 15 amino acids. CDR3 amino acids: CASSHNTGTDYGYTF.

V is TRBV29-1 and J is TRBJ1-2; with no DNA, the TCRdb D assignment of TRBD1 cannot be verified. Germline V lookup: CDR1 SQVTM, CDR2 ANQGSEA. The CDR3 runs 16 residues. This chain's CDR3 is CSGQILKQGFGYGYTF.

This chain uses TRBV27 with TRBJ2-7; the TCRdb D gene call, TRBD1, has no DNA to confirm it. Germline V CDR1 and CDR2: MNHEY, SMNVEV (reference sequence). The CDR3 contains 15 residues. CDR3: CASRTAGQGNYEQYF.

V and J are TRBV28 and TRBJ2-2; TCRdb designates TRBD2, a call that cannot be tested without DNA. The CDR3 extends over 16 amino acids. The germline V gene encodes CDR1 MDHEN and CDR2 SYDVKM. This CDR3 is CASSLRLAGNTGELFF.

The J gene is TRBJ2-3, the V gene TRBV11-2. The CDR3 extends over 12 amino acids. Looked up from germline, CDR1 is SGHAT and CDR2 is FQNNGV. The CDR3 loop is CASSFHEDTQYF.

The chain is built from TRBV29-1 and TRBJ2-7. The germline CDR1 and CDR2 sequences are SQVTM and ANQGSEA. The CDR3 has 11 amino acids. CDR3 sequence: CSVVYSYEQYF.

The V call is TRBV7-3, the J call TRBJ2-2. The CDR3 contains 16 residues. Germline loops: CDR1 SGHTA, CDR2 FQGTGA. CDR3 amino acids: CASSPQGVRDTGELFF.

This sequence joins TRBV11-2 and TRBJ2-7; TCRdb reports TRBD1, a call that lacks DNA to check it against. Germline CDR1 SGHAT, CDR2 FQNNGV. CDR3 length equals 15 residues. The chain's CDR3 is CASGRSGDGSYEQYF.

The chain links TRBV29-1 to TRBJ2-5; TCRdb gives TRBD1 as the D gene, but with no DNA this cannot be confirmed. Germline V CDR1 and CDR2: SQVTM, ANQGSEA. The CDR3 is 16 residues long. The CDR3 loop is CSVEELGGVTLETQYF.

This chain uses TRBV7-9 with TRBJ2-3; TCRdb outputs TRBD1, but without DNA this stays unchecked. The CDR3 covers 14 residues. The germline V gene encodes CDR1 SEHNR and CDR2 FQNEAQ (reference sequence). This CDR3 reads CASSSRDREDTQYF.

The V gene is TRBV28, the J gene TRBJ1-4; no DNA is available, so the TRBD1 call from TCRdb remains unchecked. This CDR3 has 16 amino acids. The germline V gene encodes CDR1 MDHEN and CDR2 SYDVKM. CDR3 residues: CASSFLGTADNEKLFF.

The V call is TRBV6-5, the J call TRBJ2-5; as DNA is missing, the TRBD1 call by TCRdb cannot be tested. The CDR3 has 14 residues. From germline, CDR1 is MNHEY and CDR2 SVGAGI. The CDR3 loop is CASSGQYTRETQYF.

The chain carries TRBV19 and TRBJ1-2; the TCRdb D gene call, TRBD1, has no DNA to confirm it. The CDR3 runs 15 residues. CDR1 is LNHDA, CDR2 SQIVND, per germline (reference sequence). CDR3 sequence reads: CASSSAPGQLYGYTF.